The 14 T cell receptor beta chains given below trace back to one sample, sequenced in a study of T-cell reconstitution after alpha-beta-depleted transplantation in children. A library of TCRbeta sequences, prepared with unique molecular identifiers, was generated. One entry per CDR3 protein results from TCRdb running MiXCR on the PCR reads. The table records around 52,000 distinct CDR3 sequences, 5.5% to 7.5% of them present only once. Sequencing was performed on PBMCs, mostly from graft donor cells, taken 60 days after TCRalphabeta/CD19-depleted stem cell transplant. All receptors come from a female patient aged 2-9 years who had a stem cell transplant for aplastic anemia, so the T cells may come from the graft donor.

This clonotype has a count of ten or more. The J gene is TRBJ2-7, the V gene TRBV27; D gene ambiguous. V was shortened by 9 bases and J by 5 bases, with 14 bases between the two germline ends. This CDR3 has 12 amino acids. In germline, CDR1 is MNHEY, CDR2 SMNVEV (reference sequence). CDR3 sequence (DNA): TGTGCCAGTTCAGCTGACCCCAACGAGCAGTACTTC. This gives the protein CASSADPNEQYF.

The chain recombines TRBV6-5 with TRBJ1-2; 11 bases are shared with TRBD1. Unmatched junction bases numbered 2, after V lost 5 bases and J lost 0 bases. CDR1 is MNHEY and CDR2 is SVGAGI in the germline V gene. The CDR3 extends over 15 amino acids. As DNA, the CDR3 is TGTGCCAGCAGTGGGGACAGGGGGGCTAACTATGGCTACACCTTC. This translates into CASSGDRGANYGYTF.

The V and J genes are TRBV5-1 and TRBJ2-5; maybe TRBD1 (6 bases). CDR1 SGHRS and CDR2 YFSETQ come from the germline V gene. The V and J ends lost 0 bases and 4 bases respectively, with 13 bases between them. CDR3 size: 15 residues. The CDR3 loop is CASSLEGEWGETQYF. Here the CDR3 DNA reads TGCGCCAGCAGCTTGGAGGGGGAGTGGGGAGAGACCCAGTACTTC.

This clonotype was seen a few times. The chain carries TRBV20-1 and TRBJ2-2; 7 bases agree with TRBD1. V lost 3 bases and J lost 0; bases outside the gene matches: 4. The CDR3 is made up of 15 amino acids. CDR1 and CDR2 from the germline V gene are DFQATT and SNEGSKA (reference sequence). The CDR3, as DNA: TGCAGTGCTAGTAGGCAGGGGGCGAACACCGGGGAGCTGTTTTTT. Its protein product is CSASRQGANTGELFF.

This clonotype was seen at least ten times. The chain carries TRBV7-2 and TRBJ2-5; D is ambiguous. CDR3 size: 13 residues. Germline assignment: CDR1 SGHTA and CDR2 FQGNSA. Trimming took off 1 base at V and 3 bases at J, with 6 bases between the two ends. CDR3 region: CASSLGAKETQYF. Written as DNA, the CDR3 is TGTGCCAGCAGCTTAGGGGCCAAAGAGACCCAGTACTTC.

This clonotype was seen at least ten times. The gene calls are TRBV18 and TRBJ1-1; D unresolved. Germline V gene sequence: CDR1 KGHSH, CDR2 LQKENI. The CDR3 runs 15 residues. V was trimmed by 1 base and J by 4 bases, leaving 13 bases between them. CDR3 in DNA: TGTGCCAGCTCACCACGAGGCCTTCGGGGCACTGAAGCTTTCTTT. Protein: CASSPRGLRGTEAFF.

Many counts were recorded for this clonotype. In DNA form, the CDR3 reads TGTGCCTGGGGGGGGGCACCAGAGGTAACGGGGTACACCTTC. It yields the protein CAWGGAPEVTGYTF. The chain couples TRBV30 to TRBJ1-2; possibly TRBD1 for D (6 bases). Trimming shortened V by 5 bases and J by 11 bases, and 24 bases separated the two germline ends. The CDR3 has 14 residues. Germline values: CDR1 GTSNPN, CDR2 SVGIG (reference sequence).

This clonotype came up many times. The genes are TRBV3-1 and TRBJ1-6, with 7 positions matching TRBD1. Germline-derived CDR1 and CDR2 are LGHDT and YNNKEL (reference sequence). This CDR3 contains 17 residues. The V and J ends lost 5 bases and 0 bases, in that order; junction bases with no gene match: 7. This CDR3 is CASSGRTGASYNSPLHF. DNA of the CDR3: TGTGCCAGCAGCGGAAGAACAGGGGCCTCCTATAATTCACCCCTCCACTTT. Drawing the rest from reference TRBV3-1 and TRBJ1-6, the complete variable domain is DTAVSQTPKYLVTQMGNDKSIKCEQNLGHDTMYWYKQDSKKFLKIMFSYNNKELIINETVPNRFSPKSPDKAHLNLHINSLELGDSAVYFCASSGRTGASYNSPLHFGNGTRLTVT.

This clonotype showed up many times. The chain is built from TRBV7-2 and TRBJ2-3; 7 bases line up with TRBD1. Germline V lookup: CDR1 SGHTA, CDR2 FQGNSA. The CDR3 is 14 residues long. Germline trimming cut 4 bases from V and 2 bases from J; bases unmatched to any gene: 3. Here the CDR3 DNA reads TGTGCCAGCAGCTCGGACAGGTACACAGATACGCAGTATTTT. Its protein product is CASSSDRYTDTQYF. Combining the CDR3 with reference TRBV7-2 and TRBJ2-3 gives the whole variable domain GAGVSQSPSNKVTEKGKDVELRCDPISGHTALYWYRQSLGQGLEFLIYFQGNSAPDKSGLPSDRFSAERTGGSVSTLTIQRTQQEDSAVYLCASSSDRYTDTQYFGPGTRLTVL.

This clonotype appeared many times. The chain uses TRBV5-4 and TRBJ2-3, with 14 bases matching TRBD2. The CDR3 contains 16 residues. Germline V CDR1 and CDR2: SGHNT, YYREEE (reference sequence). J gave up 4 bases and V 4 bases, and 5 bases lay outside the gene matches. CDR3 protein: CASSIGLAGGADTQYF. The CDR3 DNA sequence: TGTGCCAGCAGCATCGGACTAGCGGGGGGTGCAGATACGCAGTATTTT. The full variable domain, in which reference TRBV5-4 and TRBJ2-3 provide the parts outside the CDR3, is ETGVTQSPTHLIKTRGQQVTLRCSSQSGHNTVSWYQQALGQGPQFIFQYYREEENGRGNFPPRFSGLQFPNYSSELNVNALELDDSALYLCASSIGLAGGADTQYFGPGTRLTVL.

At least ten counts were recorded for this clonotype. The J gene is TRBJ2-7, the V gene TRBV7-9; D call uncertain. Germline values: CDR1 SEHNR, CDR2 FQNEAQ (reference sequence). V was pared by 0 bases and J by 7 bases, with 7 bases between. This CDR3 is built from 12 residues. The CDR3 coding sequence is TGTGCCAGCAGCTTAGCCGCGCGTGAGCAGTACTTC. Its translation is CASSLAAREQYF.

This clonotype was detected ten times or more. This chain joins TRBV2 and TRBJ1-5; possibly TRBD1 for D (6 bases). The length of the CDR3 is 13 residues. Trimming took 8 bases from V and 3 from J, leaving 11 bases between them. Germline assignment: CDR1 SNHLY and CDR2 FYNNEI. The CDR3 sequence: CASERGPNQPQHF. The CDR3 bases are TGTGCCAGCGAGCGGGGGCCCAATCAGCCCCAGCATTTT.

Many counts were recorded for this clonotype. CDR3 coding DNA: TGTGCCACTACGTTACGGGATTTAAAGAGCTCCTACGAGCAGTACTTC. Its translation: CATTLRDLKSSYEQYF. The gene calls are TRBV12-3 or TRBV12-4 and TRBJ2-7, with D possibly TRBD2 on 5 matching bases. The CDR3 sequence is 16 residues long. V lost 10 bases and J lost 0, with 22 bases in between.

The rearrangement uses TRBV18 and TRBJ2-3; tentatively, D is TRBD2 (6 bases). V was cut by 3 bases and J by 0 bases, with 7 bases left in between. CDR1 is KGHSH, CDR2 LQKENI, per germline. The CDR3 covers 14 residues. The CDR3 spells CASSPGTSTDTQYF. Here the CDR3 DNA reads TGTGCCAGCTCACCCGGGACTAGCACAGATACGCAGTATTTT.